Sequencing of this TCR beta chain was carried out in a study of T cell responses to AZD1222 COVID-19 vaccine. The data were produced by immunoSEQ multiplex PCR, yet TCRdb's version contains in-frame clones alone and is incomplete. The table lists 200,000 to 250,000 clones, roughly 94% of them singletons. Trimming took off 5 bases at V and 4 bases at J, with 12 bases between the two ends. The CDR3 spans 14 residues. Germline V lookup: CDR1 MNHEY, CDR2 SVGEGT. The material sequenced was peripheral blood, taken 28 days after the second dose of the MenACWY control vaccine. The receptor's source is an adult who received the MenACWY meningococcal vaccine as a control. The rearrangement links TRBV6-2 or TRBV6-3 to TRBJ1-5; D not certain. The CDR3 loop reads CASSPGNLNQPQHF. For the CDR3, the DNA is TGTGCCAGCAGTCCCGGGAACCTAAATCAGCCCCAGCATTTT.